In its sample, the clone carrying this T cell receptor beta chain was seen many times. The sample originates from a study of T cells in Graves' hyperthyroidism and ophthalmopathy. TCR beta CDR3 regions were amplified from RNA transcripts. HTBI primers drove first-round RT-PCR of the TCR CDR3. TCRdb used MiXCR to reprocess the multiplex PCR reads, holding one entry per CDR3 protein. The sample has around 420,000 distinct CDR3 sequences; approximately 15% are singletons. Germline CDR1 and CDR2: MNHEY and SMNVEV (reference sequence). Deletions cut 7 bases from V and 0 bases from J, with 22 bases between. This CDR3 is 19 amino acids long.

The sequence was obtained from a woman aged 18 to 35 with Graves' hyperthyroidism. The sequenced sample was blood. V and J are TRBV27 and TRBJ1-6, with D uncertain. CDR3: CASNLKSPGWGSYNSPLHF. Written as DNA, the CDR3 is TGTGCCAGCAACCTAAAGAGCCCGGGGTGGGGCTCCTATAATTCACCCCTCCACTTT.